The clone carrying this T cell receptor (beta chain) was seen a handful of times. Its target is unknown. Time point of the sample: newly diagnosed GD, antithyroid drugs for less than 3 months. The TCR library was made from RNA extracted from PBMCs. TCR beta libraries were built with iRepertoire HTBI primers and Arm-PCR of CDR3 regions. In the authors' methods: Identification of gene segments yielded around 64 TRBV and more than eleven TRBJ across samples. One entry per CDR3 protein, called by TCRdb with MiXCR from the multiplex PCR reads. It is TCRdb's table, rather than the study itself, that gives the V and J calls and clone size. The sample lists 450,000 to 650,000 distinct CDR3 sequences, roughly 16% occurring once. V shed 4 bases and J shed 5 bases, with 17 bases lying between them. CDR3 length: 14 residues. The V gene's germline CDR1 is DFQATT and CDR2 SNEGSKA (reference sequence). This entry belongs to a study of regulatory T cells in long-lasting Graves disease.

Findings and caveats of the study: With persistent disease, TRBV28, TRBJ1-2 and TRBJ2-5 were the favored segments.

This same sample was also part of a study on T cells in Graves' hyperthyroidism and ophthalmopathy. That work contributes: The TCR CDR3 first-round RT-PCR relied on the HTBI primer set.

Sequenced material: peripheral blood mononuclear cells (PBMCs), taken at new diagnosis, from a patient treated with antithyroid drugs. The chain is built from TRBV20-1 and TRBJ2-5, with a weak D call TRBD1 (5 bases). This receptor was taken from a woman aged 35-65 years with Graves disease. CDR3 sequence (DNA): TGCAGTGCTACCCCGACAGCGAAACCGGAGACCCAGTACTTC. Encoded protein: CSATPTAKPETQYF.